This T cell receptor (beta chain) was recorded in a study of shared clonotypes between healthy human individuals. The wider study: Per-donor plates numbered three CD4 naive, three CD4 memory, two CD8 naive and one CD8 memory.

Naive CD8 cells lacked CD45RO and underwent positive selection for CCR7, leaving out terminally differentiated effector memory CD45RA+ cells. Caucasian adults living in Nashville, Tennessee, provided all samples. Assay execution took place at the deep level. Only in-frame clones appear in the TCRdb table, and some are missing; sequencing was by immunoSEQ multiplex PCR. The sample consists of about 2.1 million clones, about 93% of them appearing once. With respect to this clone: Its antigen is currently unknown.

Study-wide results and limits: Between several donors, naive CD4 clonotypes were shared at a level of about 5%.

The CDR3 sequence is 14 residues long. Trimming shortened V by 5 bases and J by 3 bases, and 8 bases separated the two germline ends. Germline-derived CDR1 and CDR2 are MNHEY and SMNVEV (reference sequence). V and J are TRBV27 and TRBJ1-6; no definite D call. Sequences were obtained from naive CD8+ T cells from PBMCs. This TCR came from a man between 18 and 35 years old in good health. Some clones in this sample may be carry-over from other donors' samples. In nucleotides, the CDR3 is TGTGCCAGCAGTATACGAGACTATAATTCACCCCTCCACTTT. Translated, it gives CASSIRDYNSPLHF.